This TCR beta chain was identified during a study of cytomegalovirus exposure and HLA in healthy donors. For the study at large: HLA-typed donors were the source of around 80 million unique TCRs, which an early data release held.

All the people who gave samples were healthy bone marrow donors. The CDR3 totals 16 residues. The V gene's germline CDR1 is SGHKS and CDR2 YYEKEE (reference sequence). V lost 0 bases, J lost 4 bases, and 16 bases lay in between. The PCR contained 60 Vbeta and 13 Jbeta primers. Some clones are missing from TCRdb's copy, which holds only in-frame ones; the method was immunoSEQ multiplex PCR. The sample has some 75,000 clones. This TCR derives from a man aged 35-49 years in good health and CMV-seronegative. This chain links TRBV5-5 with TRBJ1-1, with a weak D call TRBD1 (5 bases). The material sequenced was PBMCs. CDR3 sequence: CASSLVQGGVTTEAFF. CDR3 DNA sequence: TGTGCCAGCAGCTTGGTTCAGGGAGGTGTGACCACTGAAGCTTTCTTT.